The sequence of this T cell receptor (beta chain) was determined in a study of cytomegalovirus exposure and HLA in healthy donors (dated by TCRdb to about 2017). For context, the study as a whole: According to an earlier analysis of several hundred of the donors, roughly 180 million T cells yielded roughly 110 million unique TCR beta sequences and about 300 Gb of sequence data. An earlier analysis of approximately 500 of the donors applied high-throughput TCR beta sequencing to assess whether each TCR beta V gene segment acted as functional or pseudogenic. Typing coverage differed by locus: A, B, C, DRB1 and DQB1 were typed in roughly 620-630 donors, DQA1 in approximately 520, DPA1 in around 600, and DPB1 in 400 to 490. HLA typing covered class I and class II loci at four-digit resolution. Donor age, sex, ethnicity and CMV serostatus were compiled together with the repertoire data. A later analysis re-examined previously published TCR beta repertoires from hundreds of donors and added high-resolution HLA genotyping to investigate patterns of TCR occurrence. Because of strong linkage in the cohort, roughly five DR-DQ haplotypes were treated as single units for association and clustering. An early release covering some 640 HLA-typed donors comprised approximately 290 gigabases of sequencing data and 85 million to 100 million unique TCR sequences. The study combined high-throughput TCR immunosequencing, statistical association of individual TCRs with disease status, and machine learning to predict cytomegalovirus infection status. The study used immunosequencing to profile the T cell repertoires of several hundred subjects and linked those repertoires to cytomegalovirus serostatus. All discovery cohort repertoires had been generated on a single sequencing platform. Among some 410 genotyped donors of the cohort, an average of 235,054 unique TCR beta nucleotide sequences were sequenced per donor, about a sixth of them non-productive. Among the approximately 400 genotyped donors, around 81% belonged to the genetic ancestry cluster associated with self-reported Caucasian donors. Genome-wide SNP genotypes for about 65% of the roughly 670 donors were used in a later genetic analysis, which treated that subset as a discovery cohort. A separate validation cohort of more than 100 different subjects was used in addition to the approximately 640-subject first cohort. The study aimed to test whether cataloging public T cell receptors could reveal signatures of past pathogen exposure. The later analysis used no new phenotypic data to find candidate immune exposures, relying instead on TCR beta sequences and their occurrence across donors.

On the study overall, not on this receptor specifically: Some IMGT-functional V segments, including TRBV6-2 and TRBV6-3, could not be told apart with the 87-base-pair reads, so those segments were excluded. In an earlier analysis of several hundred of the donors, most TCR beta V segments were observed in productive rearrangements about 87% or about 30% of the time, broadly matching IMGT annotations. In a later genetic analysis, fewer N-insertions in productive TCRs were reported among donors in an Asian-associated ancestry cluster than the approximately 670-donor mean. A cluster of highly shared sequence variants was judged likely to represent a technical artifact of the sequencing pipeline. Several of the top co-occurrence clusters appeared to be linked to parvovirus B19, influenza, CMV and Epstein-Barr virus, according to a later analysis. The study gave a list of about 170 TCR beta chains associated with cytomegalovirus. Specific HLA alleles were associated with 15,000 to 20,000 TCR beta sequences at a false discovery rate of 0.05 in a later analysis. Because some donors lacked HLA typing at each locus, the association tests relied only on the typed subset. In vitro tests confirmed that a few of the cytomegalovirus-associated TCR beta chains recognize cytomegalovirus antigens. The classifier was reported to diagnose cytomegalovirus status with high specificity and sensitivity in both the original and validation cohorts. Seventeen rarely observed V segments, including chromosome 9 orphons, were excluded from the earlier analysis of approximately 500 of the donors because counts were too low. The cohort was sequenced for TCR beta chains only, and without alpha or paired-chain data the features that could be detected were limited. Strong co-occurrence of HLA alleles, especially DR and DQ, made assigning TCR associations to individual alleles difficult. For the cohort, immune exposure information was limited to CMV serostatus. In a later analysis, TCR association rates were found to vary across HLA loci, with the most associated TCRs seen for DRB1 alleles and the fewest for HLA-C alleles. Most TCR sequences were seen in very few donors, while some public TCRs were found in many individuals. A further reported finding was that TCR beta sequences accurately predicted the HLA-A and HLA-B alleles for most subjects in the first cohort. A later genetic analysis associated a missense DCLRE1C variant with V-gene and J-gene trimming of TCR beta chains, and an independent cohort replicated the association. Correlated functional status among segregating V segments might reflect linkage disequilibrium, but an unknown experimental factor could not be ruled out. Sequencing depth was assumed to be roughly uniform across donors in the presence/absence analyses, though that assumption may not hold. Compared with equally common non-associated chains, HLA-associated TCR beta chains in a later analysis were more clonally expanded and had lower generation probabilities. It was suggested by the authors that the approach could potentially be generalized to other disease states and immunological phenotypes. According to a later analysis, most CMV-associated TCR beta chains appeared to be HLA-restricted, and the HLA associations seemed to be driven largely by CMV exposure.

For this clone: The antigen it binds to is not known. The record has no base qualities; no much larger clone is one base away.

The cohort comprised 550 to 700 healthy bone marrow donors. All cohort members were sampled while nominally healthy, although unrecorded immune exposures were likely present. The donor tested CMV seropositive and was one of the 289 seropositive cohort members. A peripheral blood sample was collected from each donor, and TCR beta sequencing was performed on peripheral blood mononuclear cells. The Qiagen DNeasy Blood Extraction Kit was used to extract genomic DNA from the blood cell samples. Receptor amplification or capture employed the immunoSEQ multiplex PCR assay. A mixture of 60 forward primers for TCR Vbeta segments and 13 reverse primers for TCR Jbeta segments was used in the multiplex PCR. Amplification of the CDR3 region of rearranged TCR beta genes was performed with a multiplex PCR assay on genomic DNA. On the Illumina HiSeq System, the amplified TCR beta libraries were sequenced as 87-base-pair reads. The study's own analysis went as follows. A later analysis counted about 80 million unique TCR beta chains across the 670 or so repertoires, and 10 million to 12 million of these chains were shared by at least two donors. To remove PCR and sequencing errors, raw reads were error-corrected and collapsed into unique sequences using a nearest-neighbor algorithm that merged closely related sequences. To assign V, D and J gene segments, CDR3 sequences were aligned to IMGT reference sequences. Each retained sequence needed at least a six-nucleotide match to both a V gene segment and a J gene segment. Rearrangements were classified as productive when the CDR3 lacked stop codons and remained in frame with V and J, and all other rearrangements were classified as non-productive. CDR3 was defined by IMGT convention, running from the second conserved V-encoded cysteine to the conserved J-encoded phenylalanine. In an earlier analysis of around 570 of the donors, sequences lacking an unambiguous match to a single V gene segment were excluded. In an earlier analysis of roughly 600 of the donors, a V segment was called functional when productive rearrangements were above 56.7%, and segregating when the standard deviation between donors exceeded 5%. To diagnose cytomegalovirus status from the catalog of TCR beta chain sequences, a statistical classification framework was built. V and J gene assignment, in a later analysis, came from comparing TCR nucleotide sequences with IMGT/GENE-DB human TR gene sequences. A later analysis assigned CDR3 sequences and most-parsimonious VDJ recombination scenarios with the TCRdist pipeline. In a later analysis, each TCR beta chain was defined by its CDR3 amino acid sequence together with its V-gene family, and reads lacking a unique V-gene family were excluded. To address suspected cross-contamination and a sequencing artifact, a later analysis removed over 500 highly shared, low-generation-probability nucleotide sequences. A later analysis calculated a clonal expansion index for each public chain from normalized within-repertoire ranks of inferred template counts. Generation probabilities in a later analysis came from a VDJ recombination model fitted to out-of-frame rearrangements, and those results were checked against IGoR. A later analysis scored TCR-TCR, TCR-HLA and TCR-CMV co-occurrence with hypergeometric tests, applying a repertoire-size bias correction to TCR pairs. To estimate false discovery rates, a later analysis permuted the HLA or CMV assignments 20 times. A later analysis grouped co-occurring TCRs with DBSCAN, adding TCRdist sequence similarity when clustering within HLA-allele-positive subsets. Co-occurrence clustering excluded repertoires with fewer than 30,000 or more than 120,000 public chains, plus five with anomalous nucleotide sharing. What TCRdb holds here is the immuneACCESS table cut down to in-frame rearrangements. Part of the clones is not present; checked against another copy, under half of the missing clones reflect an unresolved V gene, and the others are unexplained. The V and J calls and the clone size are those of that table, but D and trimming were determined from the DNA. Within this sample are 100,000 or so clones, with roughly four fifths of them counted one time only. The leading ten clones occupy around 3.7% of the sample.

CDR1 and CDR2 were assigned from the germline V gene as SGHAT and FQNNGV. The CDR3 measures 16 amino acids from cysteine to phenylalanine. Here the CDR3 DNA is all that survives: 48 bases in frame from base 1. V lost 0 bases and J lost 6 bases, and the count of bases not matched to a germline gene is 4. Material for sequencing was PBMCs. This TCR was recovered from a man aged 25 to 40 in good health and CMV-seropositive. The sequence is built from TRBV11-2 and TRBJ2-2, and 10 junctional nucleotides match TRBD2. The CDR3 here reads CASSLEAGGTPGELFF. In nucleotides, the sequence is TGTGCCAGCAGCTTAGAAGCGGGAGGGACTCCCGGGGAGCTGTTTTTT.